The T cell receptor beta chain described here comes from a study of identical twins. Study-level results: Among beta out-of-frame sequences, excess sharing between twins appeared weaker. Fewer insertions marked abundant cord blood beta clonotypes; young adult naive trended weakly, memory not at all.

A universal primer site was incorporated via template switching, and the cDNA contained unique molecular identifiers. MiXCR, applied by TCRdb to the 5' RACE reads, yields one record per CDR3 protein. The table lists under 500,000 distinct CDR3 sequences, roughly an eighth of them singletons. There are a few counts of this clonotype. Its antigen is undetermined. With 3 bases removed from V and 3 bases from J, the gap between germline ends came to 14 bases. The germline V gene encodes CDR1 MNHEY and CDR2 SMNVEV (reference sequence). This CDR3 is built from 16 residues. These sequences were also reported in another study, on yellow fever vaccine responses in identical twins. From that study: Reportedly, twins' vaccine T cell responses looked partly convergent and partly personalized.

Sequencing was carried out using CD4+ T cells sorted from blood. This chain uses TRBV27 with TRBJ2-2; D is perhaps TRBD1 (6 bases). The TCR originated in a woman aged 18-29 years in good health. As DNA, the CDR3 is TGTGCCAGCAGTTTGTTGACAGGAGGTTACACCGGGGAGCTGTTTTTT. It specifies CASSLLTGGYTGELFF.